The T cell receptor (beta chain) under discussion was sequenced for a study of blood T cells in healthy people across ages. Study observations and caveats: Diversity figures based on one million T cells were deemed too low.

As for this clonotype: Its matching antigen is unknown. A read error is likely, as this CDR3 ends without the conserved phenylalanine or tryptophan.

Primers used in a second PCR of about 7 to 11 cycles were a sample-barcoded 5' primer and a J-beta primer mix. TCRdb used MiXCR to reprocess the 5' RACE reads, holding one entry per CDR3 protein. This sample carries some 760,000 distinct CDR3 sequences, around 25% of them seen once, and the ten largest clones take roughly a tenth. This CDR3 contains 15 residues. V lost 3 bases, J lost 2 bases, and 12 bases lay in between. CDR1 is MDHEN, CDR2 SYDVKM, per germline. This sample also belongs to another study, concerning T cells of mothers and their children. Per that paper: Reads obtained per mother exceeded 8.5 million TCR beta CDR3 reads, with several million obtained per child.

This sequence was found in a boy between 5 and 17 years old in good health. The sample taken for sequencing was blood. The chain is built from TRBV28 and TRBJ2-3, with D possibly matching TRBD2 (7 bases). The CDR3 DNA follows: TGTGCCAGCAGTTTGGACGGGGGGCTCACAGATACGCAGTATTAT. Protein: CASSLDGGLTDTQYY.